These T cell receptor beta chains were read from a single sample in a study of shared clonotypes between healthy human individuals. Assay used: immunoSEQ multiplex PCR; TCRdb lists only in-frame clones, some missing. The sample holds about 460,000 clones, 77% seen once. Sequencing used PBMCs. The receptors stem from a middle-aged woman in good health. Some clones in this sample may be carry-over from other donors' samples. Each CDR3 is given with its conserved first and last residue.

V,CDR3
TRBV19,CATRGKRSYNEQFF
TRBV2,CASTERQALQYF
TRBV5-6,CASSLWGGPSSFAYGYTF
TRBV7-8,CASSPAGVAGAETQYF
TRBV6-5,CASSRQRGSPLHF
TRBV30,CAWSRGLYEQFF
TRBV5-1,CASSTGTSGSSEFF
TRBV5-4,CASSLDLGSTEAFF
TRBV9,CASSVGVGGDGYTF
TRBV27,CASSSLRRGGNTEAFF
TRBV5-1,CASSLAQNSYTEAFF
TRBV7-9,CASSLLETGEQFF
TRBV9,CASSPSHRDPYEQYF
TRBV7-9,CASSQTTGGAPGELFF
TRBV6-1,CATQKRQGWVEEQYF
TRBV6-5,CASSYDSFYEQYF
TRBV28,CATGTAQETQYF
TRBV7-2,CASSASTDTQYF
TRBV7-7,CASSLGTGRSDTQYF
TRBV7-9,CASINWENEQYF
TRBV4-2,CASSLRSSGANVLTF
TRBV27,CASSPRTGKGQNYGYTF
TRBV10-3,CAISEEFGRSYEQYF
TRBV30,CAWSRQGRETQYF
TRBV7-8,CASINGATRTDTQYF
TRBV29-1,CSVVPSGRHFSGRELFF
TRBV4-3,CASSQDRQRAANTGELFF
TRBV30,CAWSETSVDTQYF
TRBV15,CATSRDPDEKLFF
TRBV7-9,CASSLEAGANGAFF
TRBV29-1,CSSPSASSYNEQFF
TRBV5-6,CASSAGLGYEQYF
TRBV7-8,CASSQTGVGYTF
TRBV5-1,CASSFNGELFF
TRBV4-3,CASSQDRWAEQFF
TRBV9,CASSVGRTQETQYF
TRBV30,CAWSGTGWGNQPQHF
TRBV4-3,CASSQGHAGKYNEQFF
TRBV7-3,CASSPYRSSYNEQFF
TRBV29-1,CSVEAGGIAYNEQFF
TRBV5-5,CASSLRGYGYTF
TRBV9,CASSVAGVGTEAFF
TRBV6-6,CASSYSPGHAARYF
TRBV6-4,CASSVEADSTDTQYF
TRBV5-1,CASSLRLDWSYNEQFF
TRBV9,CASSVGVEPHGYTF
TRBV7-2,CASSLTGGPQPQHF
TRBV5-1,CASSSSGGAYEQYF
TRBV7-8,CASFFLSGAMETQYF
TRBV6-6,CASRTGLAVSYEQYF
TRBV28,CASSQVGQGVRSEQFF
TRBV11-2,CASSSSARDMGQPQHF
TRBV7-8,CASSLGGILYEQYF
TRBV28,CATLAGGTYEQYF